The 18 T cell receptor beta chains in this list originate from one sample, sequenced in a study of blood T cells in healthy people across ages. It was with a sample-barcoded 5' primer and a J-beta primer mix that a second PCR of roughly 7 to 12 cycles was run. MiXCR, run by TCRdb on the 5' RACE reads, gives a single entry per CDR3 protein. Of some 1.1 million distinct CDR3 sequences listed, around two fifths are singletons. The specimen sequenced was blood. These receptors all come from a man aged 18-30 years in good health.

This clonotype was seen a few times. J is TRBJ2-5 and V is TRBV6-1; 8 bases are shared with TRBD2. The CDR3 covers 15 residues. Germline CDR1 reads MNHNS; CDR2 reads SASEGT. Trimming cost V 5 bases and J 1 base; bases outside gene matches: 6. CDR3 region: CASSPISGTQETQYF. The CDR3 DNA reads TGTGCCAGCAGTCCGATTAGCGGGACCCAAGAGACCCAGTACTTC.

This clonotype has just a few counts. This chain uses TRBV7-2 with TRBJ1-2; TRBD1 matches 7 bases. The CDR3 has 15 amino acids. The germline V gene encodes CDR1 SGHTA and CDR2 FQGNSA. V dropped 6 bases and J dropped 7; count of bases not matched to a gene: 14. The CDR3 reads CASRLLDRVGSGYTF. In nucleotides, the CDR3 is TGTGCCAGCAGATTACTTGACAGGGTTGGTTCTGGCTACACCTTC. The variable domain in full, with the rest retrieved from reference TRBV7-2 and TRBJ1-2, is GAGVSQSPSNKVTEKGKDVELRCDPISGHTALYWYRQSLGQGLEFLIYFQGNSAPDKSGLPSDRFSAERTGGSVSTLTIQRTQQEDSAVYLCASRLLDRVGSGYTFGSGTRLTVV.

V gene TRBV7-2 combines with J gene TRBJ1-1, with no clear D. Germline V gene data show CDR1 as SGHTA and CDR2 as FQGNSA. Trimming removed 1 base at V and 4 bases at J, with 13 bases between. The CDR3 loop spans 15 amino acids. The DNA for the CDR3 is TGTGCCAGCAGCTTAGTACGGCAGCCGGGCACTGAAGCTTTCTTT. Its translation: CASSLVRQPGTEAFF.

There are a few counts of this clonotype. The V and J genes are TRBV12-3 or TRBV12-4 and TRBJ2-5; D remains ambiguous. Trimming removed 5 bases from V and 2 bases from J, with 15 bases in between. There are 15 residues in the CDR3. The CDR3 nucleotides are TGTGCCAGCAGTCCTCGGTTAGGTATACAAGAGACCCAGTACTTC. It encodes CASSPRLGIQETQYF.

The table lists this clonotype with a few counts. The chain recombines TRBV15 with TRBJ2-5, with D perhaps TRBD1 (5 bases). The CDR3 extends over 14 amino acids. CDR1 and CDR2 from the germline V gene are LNHNV and YYDKDF (reference sequence). The ends were cut back, 9 bases at V and 3 bases at J, with 17 bases in the middle. CDR3: CATTPGRDKETQYF. CDR3 sequence (DNA): TGTGCCACAACCCCCGGCAGGGATAAAGAGACCCAGTACTTC.

The CDR3 is CASSPVRENTGELFF. The CDR3 DNA reads TGTGCCAGCAGCCCAGTAAGGGAGAACACCGGGGAGCTGTTTTTT. The gene calls are TRBV11-1 and TRBJ2-2; D is undetermined. CDR3 size: 15 residues. V was cut by 5 bases and J by 1 base, with 11 bases left in between. Germline V gene lookup returns CDR1 SGHAT and CDR2 FQDESV (reference sequence). The full variable domain, its missing parts supplied by reference TRBV11-1 and TRBJ2-2, is EAEVAQSPRYKITEKSQAVAFWCDPISGHATLYWYRQILGQGPELLVQFQDESVVDDSQLPKDRFSAERLKGVDSTLKIQPAELGDSAMYLCASSPVRENTGELFFGEGSRLTVL.

The chain links TRBV20-1 to TRBJ2-3, with 10 positions matching TRBD2. This CDR3 has 15 residues. Per germline, CDR1 DFQATT and CDR2 SNEGSKA (reference sequence). The trim removed 2 bases at V and 2 bases at J, leaving 4 bases unmatched. The CDR3 sequence is CSARRLAGDTDTQYF. In DNA, the CDR3 is TGCAGTGCTAGACGCCTAGCGGGGGACACAGATACGCAGTATTTT.

This chain links TRBV4-1 with TRBJ2-6, with a weak D call TRBD1 (6 bases). The CDR3 consists of 17 residues. The germline V and J ends were trimmed by 1 base and 2 bases, with 12 bases remaining between them. The germline V gene encodes CDR1 MGHRA and CDR2 YSYEKL. For the CDR3, the DNA is TGCGCCAGCAGCCAAGGCTTACAGGGTCCTGGGGCCAACGTCCTGACTTTC. This gives the protein CASSQGLQGPGANVLTF.

The table lists this clonotype with many counts. This chain joins TRBV4-3 and TRBJ1-2; 7 positions agree with TRBD1. The V and J ends lost 4 bases and 4 bases, in that order; junction bases with no gene match: 6. This CDR3 contains 14 residues. Per the germline V gene, CDR1 is LGHNA and CDR2 is YSLEER. CDR3 sequence (DNA): TGCGCCAGCAGCCCCGACAGGGTTAGCTATGGCTACACCTTC. It is translated as CASSPDRVSYGYTF.

This clonotype occurred a few times. J is TRBJ1-5 and V is TRBV29-1; 7 nucleotides match TRBD1. V lost 6 bases and J lost 3; bases outside the gene matches: 5. The CDR3 spans 13 residues. Germline V gene lookup returns CDR1 SQVTM and CDR2 ANQGSEA. The CDR3 DNA follows: TGCAGCGTCGCTACAGGGGCCAATCAGCCCCAGCATTTT. Translation: CSVATGANQPQHF.

The J gene is TRBJ1-2, the V gene TRBV12-3 or TRBV12-4, with D perhaps matching TRBD1 (6 bases). V lost 4 bases, J lost 2 bases, and 11 bases lay in between. There are 14 residues in the CDR3. CDR3 bases: TGTGCCAGCAGTTCGGGGGCGTCGAACTATGGCTACACCTTC. This codes for CASSSGASNYGYTF.

This clonotype turned up a few times. The chain uses TRBV5-1 and TRBJ2-3, with 7 positions matching TRBD2. Trimming cost V 4 bases and J 2 bases; bases outside gene matches: 7. Germline CDR1 SGHRS, CDR2 YFSETQ. CDR3 size: 15 residues. DNA for the CDR3: TGCGCCAGCAGCGATGTGGGGGGGACCACAGATACGCAGTATTTT. This translates into CASSDVGGTTDTQYF.

The sample holds a few counts of this clonotype. The rearrangement links TRBV6-1 to TRBJ1-1; no clear D gene. Germline V gene data show CDR1 as MNHNS and CDR2 as SASEGT. This CDR3 is built from 15 residues. Deletions cut 4 bases from V and 1 base from J, with 13 bases between. For the CDR3, the DNA is TGTGCCAGCAGTGCAGACCCTGCCGGGAACACTGAAGCTTTCTTT. Its protein is CASSADPAGNTEAFF.

This clonotype has at least ten counts. V and J are TRBV29-1 and TRBJ1-4; D gene unclear. This CDR3 contains 11 residues. In germline, CDR1 is SQVTM, CDR2 ANQGSEA. The V end lost 4 bases, the J end lost 8 bases, and 8 bases lay between the germline ends. This CDR3 is CSVGIGEKLFF. The CDR3 DNA reads as TGCAGCGTTGGGATCGGGGAAAAACTGTTTTTT.

This rearrangement joins TRBV2 to TRBJ2-5; 7 nucleotides line up with TRBD2. This CDR3 has 13 amino acids. V dropped 2 bases and J dropped 7; count of bases not matched to a gene: 4. Germline CDR1 is SNHLY and CDR2 is FYNNEI. The CDR3 spells CASSEKAGMTQYF. The DNA for the CDR3 is TGTGCCAGCAGTGAAAAAGCGGGGATGACCCAGTACTTC. Together with reference TRBV2 and TRBJ2-5, the CDR3 gives the full variable domain: EPEVTQTPSHQVTQMGQEVILRCVPISNHLYFYWYRQILGQKVEFLVSFYNNEISEKSEIFDDQFSVERPDGSNFTLKIRSTKLEDSAMYFCASSEKAGMTQYFGPGTRLLVL.

This clonotype was recorded many times. The chain joins TRBV20-1 to TRBJ2-7; tentative D call: TRBD1 (6 bases). The CDR3 is 12 amino acids. Trimming cost V 6 bases and J 4 bases, with 13 bases left between them. Germline CDR1 DFQATT, CDR2 SNEGSKA (reference sequence). CDR3 loop: CSANTGLYEQYF. In DNA form, the CDR3 reads TGCAGTGCCAACACAGGGTTGTACGAGCAGTACTTC.

This chain connects TRBV7-9 to TRBJ1-1; tentative D call: TRBD1 (5 bases). This CDR3 contains 15 residues. The V gene lost 5 bases and the J gene lost 1 base, with 14 bases spanning the gap. The germline V gene has CDR1 SEHNR and CDR2 FQNEAQ (reference sequence). CDR3 nucleotide sequence: TGTGCCAGCAGCCCCGGGACCCCACCGAACACTGAAGCTTTCTTT. Its translation is CASSPGTPPNTEAFF.

This clonotype was picked up a small number of times. The CDR3 loop is CASSIGARDEQYF. CDR3 DNA sequence: TGTGCCAGCAGTATCGGGGCGAGGGACGAGCAGTACTTC. The chain uses TRBV5-6 and TRBJ2-7, with D possibly called TRBD1 or TRBD2 (5 bases each). The CDR3 covers 13 residues. CDR1 is SGHDT and CDR2 is YYEEEE in the germline V gene. V lost 5 bases and J lost 5, with 14 bases in between.